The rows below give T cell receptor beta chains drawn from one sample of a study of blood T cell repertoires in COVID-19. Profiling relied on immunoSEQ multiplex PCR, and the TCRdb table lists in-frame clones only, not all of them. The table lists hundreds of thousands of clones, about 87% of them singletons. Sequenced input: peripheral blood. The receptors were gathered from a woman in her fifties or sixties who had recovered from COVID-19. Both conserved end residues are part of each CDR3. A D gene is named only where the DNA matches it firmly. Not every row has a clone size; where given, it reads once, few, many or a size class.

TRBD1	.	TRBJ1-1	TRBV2	CASSVDRVNTEAFF	TGTGCCAGCAGCGTAGACAGGGTCAACACTGAAGCTTTCTTT
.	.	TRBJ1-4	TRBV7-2	CASSLAGTTNEKLFF	TGTGCCAGCAGCTTAGCGGGCACAACTAATGAAAAACTGTTTTTT
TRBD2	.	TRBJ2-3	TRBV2	CASSEGASGAGTQYF	TGTGCCAGCAGTGAAGGGGCTAGCGGGGCCGGTACGCAGTATTTT
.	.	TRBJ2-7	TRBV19	CASSMMGGSYEQYF	TGTGCCAGTAGTATGATGGGAGGCTCCTACGAGCAGTACTTC
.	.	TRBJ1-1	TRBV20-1	CSARPMGEAFF	TGCAGTGCTAGACCAATGGGCGAAGCTTTCTTT
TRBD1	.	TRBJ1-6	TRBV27	CASSPRQGLGRSPLHF	TGTGCCAGCAGCCCCAGACAGGGCCTGGGTAGATCACCCCTCCACTTT
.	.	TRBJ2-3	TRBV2	CASSGRPRTDTQYF	TGTGCCAGCAGTGGGCGGCCCCGCACAGATACGCAGTATTTT
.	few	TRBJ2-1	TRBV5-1	CASSSIQGNNEQFF	TGCGCCAGCAGCTCAATCCAGGGGAACAATGAGCAGTTCTTC
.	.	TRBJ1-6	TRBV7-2	CASSLQGTNNSPLHF	TGTGCCAGCAGCTTACAGGGTACTAATAATTCACCCCTCCACTTT
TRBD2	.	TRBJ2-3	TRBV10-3	CAISESGEGTDTQYF	TGTGCCATCAGTGAGTCCGGGGAGGGGACAGATACGCAGTATTTT
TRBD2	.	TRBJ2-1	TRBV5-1	CASRTGGAWNEQFF	TGCGCCAGCAGGACCGGGGGGGCCTGGAATGAGCAGTTCTTC
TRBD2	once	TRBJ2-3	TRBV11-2	CASSSGLAGGDTQYF	TGTGCCAGCAGCTCTGGACTAGCGGGAGGGGACACGCAGTATTTT
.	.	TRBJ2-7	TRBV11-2	CASSPRLIGGYEQYF	TGTGCCAGCAGCCCACGACTGATAGGGGGCTACGAGCAGTACTTC
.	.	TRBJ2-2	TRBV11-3	CASSLGTELFF	TGTGCCAGCAGTCTCGGGACTGAGCTGTTTTTT
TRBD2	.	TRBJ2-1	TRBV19	CASHVTSGSSYNEQFF	TGTGCCAGTCATGTGACTAGCGGGAGCTCCTACAATGAGCAGTTCTTC
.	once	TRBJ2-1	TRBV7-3	CASSLSPGSYNEQFF	TGTGCCAGCAGCCTTAGCCCCGGCTCCTACAATGAGCAGTTCTTC
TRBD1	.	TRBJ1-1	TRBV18	CASSPNHRTGEAFF	TGTGCCAGCTCACCCAACCATCGGACAGGAGAAGCTTTCTTT
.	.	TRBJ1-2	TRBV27	CASSNPGYGYTF	TGTGCCAGCAGTAATCCGGGGTATGGCTACACCTTC
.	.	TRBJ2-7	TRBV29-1	CSVEQDTPTGGGSYEQYF	TGCAGCGTTGAACAAGATACCCCGACAGGAGGAGGCTCCTACGAGCAGTACTTC
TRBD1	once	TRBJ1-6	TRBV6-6	CASSYRPGGESPLHF	TGTGCCAGCAGTTACCGGCCAGGGGGCGAATCACCCCTCCACTTT
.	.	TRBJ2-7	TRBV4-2	CASSQDTLAGSYEQYF	TGTGCCAGCAGCCAAGATACACTAGCTGGTTCCTACGAGCAGTACTTC
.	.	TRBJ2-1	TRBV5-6	CASSPTDPGGINEQFF	TGTGCCAGCAGCCCTACGGACCCCGGAGGGATCAATGAGCAGTTCTTC
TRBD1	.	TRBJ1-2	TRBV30	CAWTGTGYGYTF	TGTGCCTGGACCGGGACAGGGTATGGCTACACCTTC
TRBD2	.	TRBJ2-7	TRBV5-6	CASSSLAGADYEQYF	TGTGCCAGCAGCTCACTAGCGGGAGCGGACTACGAGCAGTACTTC
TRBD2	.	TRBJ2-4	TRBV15	CATSRVRLAGENIQYF	TGTGCCACCAGCAGAGTAAGGCTAGCGGGAGAAAACATTCAGTACTTC
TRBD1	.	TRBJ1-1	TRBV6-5	CASRKDRGGTEAFF	TGTGCCAGCAGGAAGGACAGGGGAGGCACTGAAGCTTTCTTT
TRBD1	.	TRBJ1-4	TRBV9	CASSLGQGNEKLFF	TGTGCCAGCAGCCTTGGACAGGGGAATGAAAAACTGTTTTTT
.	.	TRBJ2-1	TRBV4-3	CASSLGLNNEQFF	TGCGCCAGCAGCCTCGGACTCAACAATGAGCAGTTCTTC
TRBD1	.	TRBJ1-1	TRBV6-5	CASIPGGRMNTEAFF	TGTGCCAGCATTCCAGGGGGCAGGATGAACACTGAAGCTTTCTTT
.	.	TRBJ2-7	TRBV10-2	CASSESLGARVEQYF	TGCGCCAGCAGTGAGTCTTTAGGGGCCAGGGTCGAGCAGTACTTC
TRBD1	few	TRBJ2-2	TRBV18	CASSRDSPVGTGELFF	TGTGCCAGCTCACGGGACAGCCCCGTTGGCACCGGGGAGCTGTTTTTT
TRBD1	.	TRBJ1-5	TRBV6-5	CASSRGQGENQPQHF	TGTGCCAGCAGCAGAGGACAGGGAGAAAACCAGCCCCAGCATTTT
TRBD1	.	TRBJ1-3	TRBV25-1	CASSEHRGPGNTIYF	TGTGCCAGCAGTGAGCACAGGGGGCCTGGAAACACCATATATTTT
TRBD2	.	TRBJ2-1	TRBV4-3	CASSRSGTSGVNEQFF	TGCGCCAGCAGCCGGTCCGGGACTAGCGGGGTGAATGAGCAGTTCTTC
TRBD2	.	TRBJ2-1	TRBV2	CASHSGPLRFF	TGTGCCAGCCATAGCGGGCCTCTGCGGTTCTTC
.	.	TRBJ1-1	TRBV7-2	CASSLRRGGITEAFF	TGTGCCAGCAGCTTACGACGGGGAGGCATCACTGAAGCTTTCTTT
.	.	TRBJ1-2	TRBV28	CASSLYGGGDGYTF	TGTGCCAGCAGTTTATATGGAGGGGGGGATGGCTACACCTTC
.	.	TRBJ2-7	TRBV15	CATSRDGVQGRSQYF	TGTGCCACCAGCAGAGATGGGGTGCAGGGCCGATCGCAGTACTTC
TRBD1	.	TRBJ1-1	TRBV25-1	CASSAGTGFEAFF	TGTGCCAGCAGCGCCGGGACAGGCTTTGAAGCTTTCTTT
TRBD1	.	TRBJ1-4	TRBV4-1	CASSRGANRGANEKLFF	TGCGCCAGCAGCCGGGGTGCAAACAGGGGAGCTAATGAAAAACTGTTTTTT
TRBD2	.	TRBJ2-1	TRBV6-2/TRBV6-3	CASSYSGLATYNEQFF	TGTGCCAGCAGTTACTCGGGACTAGCGACCTACAATGAGCAGTTCTTC
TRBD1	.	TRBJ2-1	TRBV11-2	CASTPGQANNEQFF	TGTGCCAGCACCCCGGGACAGGCTAACAATGAGCAGTTCTTC
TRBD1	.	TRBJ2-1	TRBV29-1	CSVEGTDLSYNEQFF	TGCAGCGTTGAGGGGACAGACCTCTCCTACAATGAGCAGTTCTTC
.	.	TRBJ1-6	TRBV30	CAWMQGSNSPLHF	TGTGCCTGGATGCAGGGTTCGAATTCACCCCTCCACTTT
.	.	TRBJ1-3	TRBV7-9	CASSSLSSGNTIYF	TGTGCCAGCAGCTCCTTGAGCTCTGGAAACACCATATATTTT
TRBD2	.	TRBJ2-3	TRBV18	CASSRPAGRTDTQYF	TGTGCCAGCTCACGCCCAGCGGGGCGCACAGATACGCAGTATTTT
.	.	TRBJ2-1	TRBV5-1	CASSLVGSVSYNEQFF	TGCGCCAGCAGCTTGGTCGGTAGCGTTAGCTACAATGAGCAGTTCTTC
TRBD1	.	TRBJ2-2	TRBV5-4	CASSYRGNTGELFF	TGTGCCAGCAGCTACAGGGGAAACACCGGGGAGCTGTTTTTT
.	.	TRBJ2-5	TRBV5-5	CASSWGLAEIQETQYF	TGTGCCAGCAGCTGGGGGTTAGCGGAGATACAAGAGACCCAGTACTTC
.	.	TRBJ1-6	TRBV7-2	CASSPPAARGGSPLHF	TGTGCCAGCAGCCCCCCGGCGGCCAGGGGAGGGTCACCCCTCCACTTT
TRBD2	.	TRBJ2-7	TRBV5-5	CASSLGLAGSYEQYF	TGTGCCAGCAGCTTGGGGTTAGCGGGGTCCTACGAGCAGTACTTC
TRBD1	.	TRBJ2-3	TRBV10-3	CATLGQGTDTQYF	TGTGCCACCCTAGGACAGGGCACAGATACGCAGTATTTT
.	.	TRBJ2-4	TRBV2	CASRYGAENIQYF	TGTGCCAGCAGGTATGGGGCCGAAAACATTCAGTACTTC
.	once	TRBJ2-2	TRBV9	CASRGNREQGGELFF	TGTGCCAGCAGAGGGAACAGGGAACAGGGCGGGGAGCTGTTTTTT
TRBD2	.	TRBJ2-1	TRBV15	CATSSSGGLFSYNEQFF	TGTGCCACCAGCAGTAGCGGGGGGCTATTTTCCTACAATGAGCAGTTCTTC
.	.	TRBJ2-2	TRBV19	CASSINQRENTGELFF	TGTGCCAGTAGTATAAATCAAAGAGAGAACACCGGGGAGCTGTTTTTT
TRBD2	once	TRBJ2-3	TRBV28	CASGGSSVDTQYF	TGTGCCAGTGGCGGGAGTTCTGTAGATACGCAGTATTTT
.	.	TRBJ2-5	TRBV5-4	CASSSPGQGETQYF	TGTGCCAGCAGCTCTCCCGGGCAGGGGGAGACCCAGTACTTC
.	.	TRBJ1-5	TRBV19	CASSSSPGGVGPQHF	TGTGCCAGTAGTTCCTCCCCGGGGGGCGTGGGGCCCCAGCATTTT
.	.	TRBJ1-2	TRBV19	CASSRDYGYTF	TGTGCCAGTAGCAGGGATTATGGCTACACCTTC